This T cell receptor (beta chain) was profiled in a study of regulatory T cells in long-lasting Graves disease. The time point denotes: newly diagnosed GD, antithyroid drugs for less than 3 months. The TCR library was prepared using RNA isolated from PBMCs. The CDR3 has 15 residues. Losses at the gene ends were 4 bases for V and 6 bases for J; bases not matched to a gene: 9. Germline V gene data show CDR1 as KGHSH and CDR2 as LQKENI. Building the TCR beta libraries relied on iRepertoire HTBI primers, and CDR3 regions underwent Arm-PCR. TCRdb independently ran MiXCR on the multiplex PCR reads; one entry per CDR3 protein. This table has about 540,000 distinct CDR3 sequences, roughly 13% appearing once. This clonotype came up many times. These data were also reused for a study on T cells in Graves' hyperthyroidism and ophthalmopathy.

Specimen: peripheral blood mononuclear cells (PBMCs), collected at new diagnosis, from a patient treated with antithyroid drugs. The V and J genes are TRBV18 and TRBJ1-1; 9 nucleotides align to TRBD1. This TCR was recovered from a young man with Graves disease. CDR3 residues: CASSQLTGGSSEAFF. DNA for the CDR3: TGTGCCAGCTCACAACTGACAGGGGGTAGTTCTGAAGCTTTCTTT.